Each of the 19 T cell receptor beta chains below was sequenced from the same sample in a study of blood T cell repertoires in COVID-19. Measured with immunoSEQ multiplex PCR; TCRdb has only the in-frame clones, and not every one. The sample carries 70,000 to 95,000 clones, about 82% recorded once. The sample was peripheral blood. The receptors derive from a human donor in a cohort sampled during active COVID-19.

The chain joins TRBV11-2 to TRBJ2-1; unclear D gene. V lost 0 bases and J lost 10, with 13 bases in between. The CDR3 runs to 14 residues. CDR1 and CDR2 from the germline V gene are SGHAT and FQNNGV. As DNA, the CDR3 is TGTGCCAGCAGCTTAGATCCCTCCAGGTGGGAGCAGTTCTTC. This translates into CASSLDPSRWEQFF.

The chain links TRBV5-6 to TRBJ2-3; maybe TRBD2 (7 bases). Germline-derived CDR1 and CDR2 are SGHDT and YYEEEE. Trimming cost V 6 bases and J 2 bases, with 28 bases left between them. This CDR3 has 19 residues. CDR3 nucleotides: TGTGCCAGCACTCCGGGCGGTTGGTCCGATGCGGGGGCCACAGATACGCAGTATTTT. It codes for CASTPGGWSDAGATDTQYF.

The genes are TRBV10-3 and TRBJ1-2, with TRBD1 matching 7 bases. Germline CDR1 ENHRY, CDR2 SYGVKD. This CDR3 is 12 amino acids long. V was clipped by 2 bases and J by 8 bases; unmatched bases: 2. DNA for the CDR3: TGTGCCATCAGTGAGGACAGGGACGGCTACACCTTC. Protein product: CAISEDRDGYTF.

V is TRBV30 and J is TRBJ2-7; 7 bases align to TRBD2. Germline assignment: CDR1 GTSNPN and CDR2 SVGIG (reference sequence). The CDR3 totals 13 residues. V lost 2 bases to trimming and J lost 2 bases; unmatched junction nucleotides: 3. CDR3 DNA sequence: TGTGCCTGGAGTCCCCTAGCGGCCTACGAGCAGTACTTC. Its translation: CAWSPLAAYEQYF.

This chain joins TRBV9 and TRBJ2-3; D possibly corresponds to TRBD1 (6 bases). The CDR3 is made up of 16 amino acids. Per the germline V gene, CDR1 is SGDLS and CDR2 is YYNGEE. V lost 4 bases and J lost 3, with 18 bases in between. This CDR3 is CASSPRGQGMTDTQYF. The CDR3 DNA follows: TGTGCCAGCAGCCCTCGAGGGCAGGGGATGACAGATACGCAGTATTTT.

The gene calls are TRBV5-1 and TRBJ2-7; TRBD2 matches 11 bases. This CDR3 is built from 14 residues. CDR1 is SGHRS, CDR2 YFSETQ, per germline. The ends lost 4 bases at V and 3 bases at J; junction bases unmatched: 3. CDR3 residues: CASSPTSGSYEQYF. As DNA, the CDR3 is TGCGCCAGCAGCCCTACTAGCGGGAGCTACGAGCAGTACTTC.

The chain recombines TRBV19 with TRBJ2-3; 9 bases are a match to TRBD1. The CDR3 loop spans 15 amino acids. V was pared by 4 bases and J by 3 bases, with 5 bases of the junction left unmatched. The germline V gene encodes CDR1 LNHDA and CDR2 SQIVND (reference sequence). CDR3: CASSTGTGLTDTQYF. CDR3 coding DNA: TGTGCCAGTAGTACCGGGACAGGGTTGACAGATACGCAGTATTTT. Supplemented by reference TRBV19 and TRBJ2-3, the full variable domain reads DGGITQSPKYLFRKEGQNVTLSCEQNLNHDAMYWYRQDPGQGLRLIYYSQIVNDFQKGDIAEGYSVSREKKESFPLTVTSAQKNPTAFYLCASSTGTGLTDTQYFGPGTRLTVL.

The rearrangement links TRBV4-1 to TRBJ2-3; 9 bases are shared with TRBD2. Germline V CDR1 and CDR2: MGHRA, YSYEKL. V dropped 4 bases and J dropped 0; count of bases not matched to a gene: 8. CDR3 size: 17 residues. The CDR3 DNA sequence: TGCGCCAGCAGCCCCGCCCGGGCGGGGGGGAGCACAGATACGCAGTATTTT. This codes for CASSPARAGGSTDTQYF.

V gene TRBV4-3 combines with J gene TRBJ1-1; no clear D. CDR3 length: 16 amino acids. CDR1 is LGHNA, CDR2 YSLEER, per germline. Trimming removed 0 bases at V and 1 base at J, with 12 bases between. The CDR3 coding sequence is TGCGCCAGCAGCCAAGAGTTGCGGGCTGCGAACACTGAAGCTTTCTTT. Translation: CASSQELRAANTEAFF.

The chain joins TRBV9 to TRBJ2-1; 10 bases fit TRBD1. This CDR3 contains 16 residues. Per the germline V gene, CDR1 is SGDLS and CDR2 is YYNGEE. After removal of 0 bases from V and 5 bases from J, the junction contained 5 bases not matched to a gene. The DNA of the CDR3 is TGTGCCAGCAGCGTAGCCCCGGGACAGGGGAACAATGAGCAGTTCTTC. Its translation: CASSVAPGQGNNEQFF.

This chain connects TRBV11-2 to TRBJ2-3; 14 bases align to TRBD2. V was clipped by 6 bases and J by 4 bases; unmatched bases: 6. The CDR3 consists of 16 residues. Germline loops: CDR1 SGHAT, CDR2 FQNNGV. The CDR3 is CASSSGLAGGSDTQYF. CDR3 DNA: TGTGCCAGCAGTTCAGGACTAGCGGGAGGTTCAGATACGCAGTATTTT. The full variable domain, its missing parts supplied by reference TRBV11-2 and TRBJ2-3, is EAGVAQSPRYKIIEKRQSVAFWCNPISGHATLYWYQQILGQGPKLLIQFQNNGVVDDSQLPKDRFSAERLKGVDSTLKIQPAKLEDSAVYLCASSSGLAGGSDTQYFGPGTRLTVL.

V and J are TRBV27 and TRBJ1-2; 11 nucleotides align to TRBD1. V lost 4 bases and J lost 7; bases outside the gene matches: 8. This CDR3 has 15 residues. Germline CDR1 MNHEY, CDR2 SMNVEV (reference sequence). The CDR3 region has the DNA TGTGCCAGCAGTTCCCTTAGTGGGACAGGGGGTGGCTACACCTTC. Protein sequence: CASSSLSGTGGGYTF.

The chain combines TRBV5-3 with TRBJ2-5, with D perhaps TRBD1 (6 bases). TRBV5-3 is reported as an ORF; its role is uncertain. The V end lost 3 bases, the J end lost 5 bases, and 11 bases lay between the germline ends. The CDR3 covers 13 residues. The CDR3 reads CARSSGEWETQYF. Written as DNA, the CDR3 is TGTGCCAGAAGCTCAGGGGAGTGGGAGACCCAGTACTTC.

This chain links TRBV5-1 with TRBJ2-3; 7 bases match TRBD2. Looked up from germline, CDR1 is SGHRS and CDR2 is YFSETQ. The CDR3 is 15 amino acids. V shed 0 bases and J 6 bases; nucleotides not matched to a gene: 7. CDR3 amino acids: CASSLAAGRLDTQYF. CDR3 in DNA: TGCGCCAGCAGCTTGGCAGCGGGGAGGCTTGATACGCAGTATTTT.

The chain couples TRBV7-9 to TRBJ2-7, with D possibly TRBD2 on 5 matching bases. The CDR3 spans 15 residues. V shed 1 base and J shed 1 base, with 11 bases lying between them. CDR1 is SEHNR, CDR2 FQNEAQ, per germline (reference sequence). The CDR3 nucleotides are TGTGCCAGCAGCTTAGTACTAGGAGTGTCCTACGAGCAGTACTTC. Encoded protein: CASSLVLGVSYEQYF. The entire variable domain, with the rest obtained from reference TRBV7-9 and TRBJ2-7, is as follows: DTGVSQNPRHKITKRGQNVTFRCDPISEHNRLYWYRQTLGQGPEFLTYFQNEAQLEKSRLLSDRFSAERPKGSFSTLEIQRTEQGDSAMYLCASSLVLGVSYEQYFGPGTRLTVT.

The chain couples TRBV20-1 to TRBJ1-2, with a weak D call TRBD1 (5 bases). This CDR3 spans 11 amino acids. V was pared by 7 bases and J by 1 base, with 7 bases between. Germline assignment: CDR1 DFQATT and CDR2 SNEGSKA (reference sequence). The CDR3 DNA follows: TGCAGTGTCGGGGGTAACTATGGCTACACCTTC. Its translation is CSVGGNYGYTF.

The chain links TRBV4-3 to TRBJ2-5, with D uncertain. CDR1 and CDR2 (germline): LGHNA, YSLEER. V was cut by 1 base and J by 5 bases, with 14 bases left in between. The CDR3 has 15 residues. This CDR3 is CASSQGGRVGETQYF. The CDR3 coding sequence is TGCGCCAGCAGCCAAGGAGGCCGGGTCGGGGAGACCCAGTACTTC.

The chain combines TRBV28 with TRBJ2-1; 8 bases fit TRBD1. J was trimmed by 4 bases and V by 6 bases; bases with no gene match: 2. The CDR3 covers 13 residues. Germline CDR1 and CDR2: MDHEN and SYDVKM. The chain's CDR3 is CASSRTGYNEQFF. The DNA of the CDR3 is TGTGCCAGCAGCAGGACAGGGTACAATGAGCAGTTCTTC.

The chain couples TRBV6-2 or TRBV6-3 to TRBJ2-1; D perhaps matches TRBD2 (5 bases). The V and J ends lost 5 bases and 3 bases respectively, with 17 bases between them. Germline CDR1 and CDR2: MNHEY and SVGEGT. This CDR3 has 16 residues. The CDR3 DNA reads as TGTGCCAGCAGTCCCGCGGGCTTCATCCACTACAATGAGCAGTTCTTC. Encoded protein: CASSPAGFIHYNEQFF.